The 30 T cell receptor beta chains below all came from one sample that was sequenced in a study of PD-1 blockade in classical Hodgkin lymphoma. TCRdb's table, derived via immunoSEQ multiplex PCR, lists solely in-frame clones and lacks some. This table holds around 99,000 clones, roughly four fifths found once. Relapse after autologous stem cell transplantation occurred in every patient, and brentuximab vedotin exposure varied. Sequences were derived from peripheral blood mononuclear cells (PBMCs), sampled before the second cycle of nivolumab. The source of these receptors is a human donor with classical Hodgkin lymphoma.

The chain employs TRBV7-9 and TRBJ2-7; TRBD1 is a possible D gene (6 bases). With 3 bases removed from V and 6 bases from J, the gap between germline ends came to 18 bases. The CDR3 is made up of 15 amino acids. Germline-derived CDR1 and CDR2 are SEHNR and FQNEAQ (reference sequence). CDR3 protein: CASSFVRQVESEQYF. The CDR3 DNA reads as TGTGCCAGCAGCTTTGTGAGACAGGTCGAGAGCGAGCAGTACTTC.

This clone turned up a few times. The CDR3 sequence is CAISRDREYEQYF. Written as DNA, the CDR3 is TGTGCCATCAGCAGGGACAGGGAGTACGAGCAGTACTTC. The chain has TRBV10-3 and TRBJ2-7, with TRBD1 matching 9 bases. Per germline, CDR1 ENHRY and CDR2 SYGVKD. The CDR3 loop spans 13 amino acids. With 6 bases clipped from V and 4 bases from J, the junction kept 4 bases outside the gene matches.

The chain carries TRBV7-2 and TRBJ1-5; D remains unclear. CDR1 and CDR2 from the germline V gene are SGHTA and FQGNSA. This CDR3 comprises 13 residues. The germline V and J ends were trimmed by 5 bases and 0 bases, with 5 bases remaining between them. CDR3 nucleotide sequence: TGTGCCAGCAGCGACGGTAGCAATCAGCCCCAGCATTTT. Translation gives CASSDGSNQPQHF. Full variable domain (remainder filled in from reference TRBV7-2 and TRBJ1-5): GAGVSQSPSNKVTEKGKDVELRCDPISGHTALYWYRQSLGQGLEFLIYFQGNSAPDKSGLPSDRFSAERTGGSVSTLTIQRTQQEDSAVYLCASSDGSNQPQHFGDGTRLSIL.

The gene calls are TRBV2 and TRBJ2-7; TRBD2 aligns across 9 bases. The CDR3 runs to 17 residues. Looked up from germline, CDR1 is SNHLY and CDR2 is FYNNEI. The V and J ends lost 6 bases and 6 bases, in that order; junction bases with no gene match: 18. The CDR3 DNA is TGTGCCAGCAGGAGGTCGCTAGGGGCGGGAGGGCCGGGCGAGCAGTACTTC. Translating gives CASRRSLGAGGPGEQYF.

The J gene is TRBJ2-5, the V gene TRBV5-1; 11 nucleotides agree with TRBD2. V shed 0 bases, J shed 4 bases, and the junction held 2 bases outside the gene matches. CDR1 is SGHRS and CDR2 is YFSETQ in the germline V gene. The CDR3 contains 15 residues. DNA for the CDR3: TGCGCCAGCAGCTTGGATCTAGCGGGGGGAGAGACCCAGTACTTC. Translated: CASSLDLAGGETQYF.

This chain uses TRBV6-1 with TRBJ1-4; no reliable D call. The CDR3 sequence is 11 residues long. V lost 6 bases to trimming and J lost 12 bases, with 11 bases between them. CDR1 and CDR2 from the germline V gene are MNHNS and SASEGT. CDR3 in DNA: TGTGCCAGCAGCTCGGTCCGCCAACTGTTTTTT. It specifies CASSSVRQLFF.

This sequence joins TRBV11-2 and TRBJ2-5; D remains ambiguous. The germline gives CDR1 SGHAT, CDR2 FQNNGV. This CDR3 spans 12 amino acids. The V end was cut by 1 base, the J end by 5 bases, with 5 bases between. The DNA for the CDR3 is TGTGCCAGCAGCTTAGTGGCGGAGACCCAGTACTTC. Translating gives CASSLVAETQYF.

About this clone: The same CDR3 arises from other DNA sequences in this sample as well. The rearrangement joins TRBV10-3 to TRBJ2-7; D ambiguous. Germline V CDR1 and CDR2: ENHRY, SYGVKD. The CDR3 sequence is 13 residues long. Deletions cut 4 bases from V and 4 bases from J, with 11 bases between. This CDR3 is CAISGGSPYEQYF. The CDR3 DNA is TGTGCCATCAGTGGTGGCAGTCCTTACGAGCAGTACTTC.

The CDR3 DNA sequence: TGTGCCTGGAGTGGTTTTTGGGGAACTGAAGCTTTCTTT. Protein product: CAWSGFWGTEAFF. The V call is TRBV30, the J call TRBJ1-1; D is unclear. The germline V gene has CDR1 GTSNPN and CDR2 SVGIG (reference sequence). V lost 1 base and J 5 bases, leaving 11 bases between the germline ends. The CDR3 has 13 residues.

The V call is TRBV4-1, the J call TRBJ1-2; D gene unclear. Germline CDR1 reads MGHRA; CDR2 reads YSYEKL. CDR3 size: 16 residues. V lost 0 bases and J lost 0, with 11 bases in between. The CDR3 region has the DNA TGCGCCAGCAGCCAAGAATTTGAGGGTACTAACTATGGCTACACCTTC. As protein: CASSQEFEGTNYGYTF.

The chain carries TRBV23-1 and TRBJ1-4, with TRBD1 matching over 10 bases. TRBV23-1 carries the ORF label, with uncertain function. V lost 8 bases to trimming and J lost 7 bases; unmatched junction nucleotides: 10. This CDR3 is 15 amino acids long. Here the CDR3 reads CASVDRGKGGEKLFF. The CDR3 DNA sequence: TGCGCCAGCGTGGACAGGGGGAAAGGGGGTGAAAAACTGTTTTTT.

This rearrangement joins TRBV19 to TRBJ2-3; D call uncertain. Looked up from germline, CDR1 is LNHDA and CDR2 is SQIVND (reference sequence). V shed 6 bases and J shed 0 bases, with 7 bases lying between them. This CDR3 is built from 13 residues. CDR3 sequence: CASRPDSTDTQYF. As DNA, the CDR3 is TGTGCCAGTAGACCGGACAGCACAGATACGCAGTATTTT. The full variable domain, completed using reference TRBV19 and TRBJ2-3, is DGGITQSPKYLFRKEGQNVTLSCEQNLNHDAMYWYRQDPGQGLRLIYYSQIVNDFQKGDIAEGYSVSREKKESFPLTVTSAQKNPTAFYLCASRPDSTDTQYFGPGTRLTVL.

This chain joins TRBV15 and TRBJ2-5, with 9 bases aligning to TRBD2. The length of the CDR3 is 18 residues. In germline, CDR1 is LNHNV, CDR2 YYDKDF (reference sequence). Trimming at V came to 3 bases and at J to 8 bases, leaving 19 bases not matched to a gene. CDR3 nucleotides: TGTGCCACCAGCAGCCCTCCCGGGGGCGGGGGGGAAAGGTTTACCCAGTACTTC. Residues: CATSSPPGGGGERFTQYF.

For the CDR3, the DNA is TGTGCCAGCCGACTTCAGGCCTCCTACGAGCAGTACTTC. Its protein product is CASRLQASYEQYF. The chain is built from TRBV6-1 and TRBJ2-7; D is unresolved. Per the germline V gene, CDR1 is MNHNS and CDR2 is SASEGT. The CDR3 is 13 amino acids. Trimming pared 8 bases from V and 0 bases from J, leaving 11 bases between.

This rearrangement joins TRBV10-3 to TRBJ2-7, with D possibly matching TRBD1 (5 bases). Germline V gene lookup returns CDR1 ENHRY and CDR2 SYGVKD. Trimming pared 5 bases from V and 3 bases from J, leaving 5 bases between. This CDR3 has 11 amino acids. In nucleotides, the CDR3 is TGTGCCATCAGTCAGGGCTACGAGCAGTACTTC. Translating it yields CAISQGYEQYF.

In DNA, the CDR3 is TGTGCCAGCAGCCCGACGGGGGGGCGGGATGGCTACACCTTC. Translation gives CASSPTGGRDGYTF. This sequence joins TRBV27 and TRBJ1-2, with D maybe TRBD1 (6 bases). This CDR3 spans 14 amino acids. Trimming stripped 6 bases from V and 6 bases from J, with 17 bases between. Per germline, CDR1 MNHEY and CDR2 SMNVEV (reference sequence).

This chain uses TRBV4-1 with TRBJ2-1; a weak D match, TRBD2 (5 bases). Germline V gene sequence: CDR1 MGHRA, CDR2 YSYEKL. Trimming stripped 1 base from V and 6 bases from J, with 13 bases between. The CDR3 consists of 15 residues. DNA for the CDR3: TGCGCCAGCAGCCAAGTGGCGGGCCTGGGCAATGAGCAGTTCTTC. It encodes CASSQVAGLGNEQFF.

V usage is TRBV4-1 and J usage is TRBJ2-7; the D gene could be TRBD1 or TRBD2 (6 bases each). CDR1 and CDR2 (germline): MGHRA, YSYEKL. V dropped 0 bases and J dropped 5 bases, with 14 bases sitting between them. The CDR3 totals 15 residues. For the CDR3, the DNA is TGCGCCAGCAGCCAAGATTGGGCAGGGGAGGACGAGCAGTACTTC. This gives the protein CASSQDWAGEDEQYF.

This clone occurred a few times. The chain has TRBV7-9 and TRBJ2-7; TRBD1 matches at 12 bases. This CDR3 is built from 17 residues. CDR1 SEHNR and CDR2 FQNEAQ come from the germline V gene (reference sequence). After removal of 2 bases from V and 2 bases from J, the junction contained 7 bases not matched to a gene. The CDR3, as DNA: TGTGCCAGCAGCTTAAGGGGACAGGGGGCGGGCCCCTACGAGCAGTACTTC. It specifies CASSLRGQGAGPYEQYF.

This chain joins TRBV15 and TRBJ2-7; possibly TRBD2 for D (6 bases). CDR3 size: 13 residues. Germline loops: CDR1 LNHNV, CDR2 YYDKDF (reference sequence). The germline V and J ends were trimmed by 1 base and 7 bases, with 11 bases remaining between them. The CDR3 sequence: CATSRVSGGEQYF. CDR3 nucleotide sequence: TGTGCCACCAGCAGAGTCTCCGGAGGGGAGCAGTACTTC.

The rearrangement uses TRBV6-5 and TRBJ2-1; 11 positions agree with TRBD2. Germline trimming cut 8 bases from V and 5 bases from J; bases unmatched to any gene: 5. The CDR3 extends over 14 amino acids. The germline V gene encodes CDR1 MNHEY and CDR2 SVGAGI. The CDR3 DNA is TGTGCCAGCGCCGGGACTAGCGGTCACAATGAGCAGTTCTTC. This sequence encodes CASAGTSGHNEQFF.

The rearrangement uses TRBV7-2 and TRBJ1-1; perhaps TRBD1 as D (5 bases). Germline CDR1 is SGHTA and CDR2 is FQGNSA. With 2 bases removed from V and 6 bases from J, the gap between germline ends came to 10 bases. The CDR3 sequence is 13 residues long. CDR3 DNA: TGTGCCAGCAGCTTAATCCCACAGGCTGAAGCTTTCTTT. This gives the protein CASSLIPQAEAFF.

J is TRBJ2-7 and V is TRBV4-3, with 9 bases matching TRBD2. V lost 3 bases to trimming and J lost 6 bases; unmatched junction nucleotides: 6. Germline V lookup: CDR1 LGHNA, CDR2 YSLEER. CDR3 length: 14 amino acids. CDR3 sequence (DNA): TGCGCCAGCAGCCATTTGGCGGGAGGGCCCGAGCAGTACTTC. This gives the protein CASSHLAGGPEQYF.

The chain joins TRBV14 to TRBJ1-2; D gene unclear. Germline loops: CDR1 SGHDN, CDR2 FVKESK. The CDR3 runs to 15 residues. Trimming took 1 base from V and 4 from J, leaving 13 bases between them. The CDR3 DNA is TGTGCCAGCAGCCAAGTCGACGCCAGAAGCTATGGCTACACCTTC. This sequence encodes CASSQVDARSYGYTF.

This chain connects TRBV5-5 to TRBJ1-5; no clear D. Germline V gives CDR1 SGHKS, CDR2 YYEKEE (reference sequence). CDR3 length: 15 residues. V was clipped by 0 bases and J by 6 bases, with 13 bases between them. In DNA form, the CDR3 reads TGTGCCAGCAGCTTGGAGGCCGCCGTGCCTCAGCCCCAGCATTTT. Translated, it gives CASSLEAAVPQPQHF.

The sample holds a few counts of this clone. V is TRBV4-1 and J is TRBJ1-1; D not resolved. Germline V gene sequence: CDR1 MGHRA, CDR2 YSYEKL. V was trimmed by 0 bases and J by 5 bases, leaving 7 bases between them. CDR3 length equals 13 residues. CDR3 sequence (DNA): TGCGCCAGCAGCCAAGATCAAGGAACTGAAGCTTTCTTT. Encoded protein: CASSQDQGTEAFF.

The chain is built from TRBV9 and TRBJ2-1, with TRBD2 identical over 11 bases. The junction had 8 bases not matched to a gene; V was cut back by 2 bases and J by 7 bases. The germline gives CDR1 SGDLS, CDR2 YYNGEE. The CDR3 has 16 residues. Here the CDR3 reads CASSVGGLAGLNEQFF. CDR3 nucleotide sequence: TGTGCCAGCAGCGTCGGCGGACTAGCGGGCTTAAATGAGCAGTTCTTC.

V is TRBV6-4 and J is TRBJ1-5, with D perhaps matching TRBD1 (6 bases). Germline lookup yields CDR1 MRHNA and CDR2 SNTAGT. This CDR3 has 15 amino acids. Trimming cost V 5 bases and J 7 bases, with 18 bases left between them. The CDR3 loop reads CASSPSGAPNQPQHF. Written as DNA, the CDR3 is TGTGCCAGCAGTCCGTCGGGGGCGCCTAACCAGCCCCAGCATTTT.

The chain has TRBV19 and TRBJ1-5, with a possible D match to TRBD1 (6 bases). This CDR3 is 13 amino acids long. Germline values: CDR1 LNHDA, CDR2 SQIVND (reference sequence). Trimming left V 11 bases short and J 2 bases short, with 13 bases between. CDR3 DNA sequence: TGTGCCTCCGAAGGGGGTGGCAATCAGCCCCAGCATTTT. Translation: CASEGGGNQPQHF.

V is TRBV5-4 and J is TRBJ2-3; a weak D match, TRBD1 (6 bases). This CDR3 has 14 amino acids. Germline CDR1 SGHNT, CDR2 YYREEE (reference sequence). The V end lost 0 bases, the J end lost 5 bases, and 10 bases lay between the germline ends. CDR3 region: CASSLGQDQDTQYF. As DNA, the CDR3 is TGTGCCAGCAGCTTGGGACAGGATCAAGATACGCAGTATTTT.